A selection of T cell receptor beta chains follows, all from one sample in a study of shared clonotypes between healthy human individuals. The data were produced by immunoSEQ multiplex PCR, yet TCRdb's version contains in-frame clones alone and is incomplete. The table has 1,100,000 or so clones, about 84% seen once. The sequenced material came from memory CD4+ T cells from PBMCs. The receptors here all came from a man in his late teens or twenties in good health. Some clones in this sample may be carry-over from other donors' samples. Both conserved end residues are part of each CDR3. D genes are given only for firm matches. The size entry is marked missing in some rows and otherwise reads once, few, many or a size class.

cdr3_length,d_call,clone_size,j_call,v_call,cdr3_aa,cdr3_nt
16,TRBD1,few,TRBJ1-2,TRBV6-5,CASSYSIGTGIVGYTF,TGTGCCAGCAGTTACTCGATTGGGACAGGCATCGTGGGCTACACCTTC
14,TRBD2,NA,TRBJ2-1,TRBV28,CASSISGRINEQFF,TGTGCCAGCAGTATAAGCGGGAGGATCAATGAGCAGTTCTTC
14,NA,NA,TRBJ1-4,TRBV7-9,CASRRLGRLEKLFF,TGTGCCAGCCGCCGCTTGGGACGCTTGGAAAAACTGTTTTTT
15,TRBD1,NA,TRBJ1-1,TRBV6-1,CASSDSGQGALGAFF,TGTGCCAGCAGTGACTCGGGACAGGGGGCATTAGGGGCTTTCTTT
14,NA,NA,TRBJ2-4,TRBV7-2,CASSLGRSQGIQYF,TGTGCCAGCAGCTTAGGTCGTAGTCAGGGCATTCAGTACTTC
15,TRBD1,few,TRBJ1-1,TRBV5-1,CATSPSDRGNTEAFF,TGCGCCACCTCCCCCTCGGACAGGGGGAACACTGAAGCTTTCTTT
13,NA,few,TRBJ1-2,TRBV25-1,CASSYRDPYGYTF,TGTGCCAGCAGTTACAGGGACCCTTATGGCTACACCTTC
14,TRBD2,NA,TRBJ2-3,TRBV28,CASHKAGGGDTQYF,TGTGCCAGCCATAAAGCGGGAGGAGGAGATACGCAGTATTTT
16,TRBD2,NA,TRBJ2-3,TRBV7-3,CASSAGPGGWTDTQYF,TGTGCCAGCAGCGCGGGACCCGGGGGGTGGACAGATACGCAGTATTTT
15,NA,NA,TRBJ2-5,TRBV6-5,CASSPLLARQETQYF,TGTGCCAGCAGCCCTCTTTTAGCCAGACAAGAGACCCAGTACTTC
13,NA,NA,TRBJ1-4,TRBV5-4,CAYGTASNEKLFF,TGTGCCTACGGGACGGCGAGTAATGAAAAACTGTTTTTT
14,NA,NA,TRBJ1-6,TRBV28,CASSPQDIPTPLHF,TGTGCCAGCAGTCCGCAGGACATCCCGACACCCCTCCACTTT